This T cell receptor (beta chain) was recorded in a study of T-cell reconstitution after alpha-beta-depleted transplantation in children. General observations from the study: In patients about two months after transplant, alpha-beta T cells reportedly arose from several hundred expanded graft clones. Diversity and T-cell counts at one year after transplant derived mostly from new T cells.

Trimming took 6 bases from V and 0 from J, leaving 18 bases between them. CDR1 and CDR2 (germline): DFQATT, SNEGSKA (reference sequence). The CDR3 extends over 16 amino acids. For TCRbeta, the library was prepared with unique molecular identifiers. TCRdb re-called the PCR reads through MiXCR, storing one row per CDR3 protein. The sample has about 900,000 distinct CDR3 sequences; roughly 29% are singletons. With respect to this clonotype: The antigen is unknown.

The chain carries TRBV20-1 and TRBJ2-1, with D possibly being TRBD2 (5 bases). The sequence was collected from a boy younger than two who had a stem cell transplant for SCID, so the T cells may come from the graft donor. The source was PBMCs, mostly from graft donor cells, collected 360 days after TCRalphabeta/CD19-depleted stem cell transplant. The CDR3 DNA is TGCAGTGCCATGAATAAAGATGAGGGCTCCTACAATGAGCAGTTCTTC. Protein sequence: CSAMNKDEGSYNEQFF.